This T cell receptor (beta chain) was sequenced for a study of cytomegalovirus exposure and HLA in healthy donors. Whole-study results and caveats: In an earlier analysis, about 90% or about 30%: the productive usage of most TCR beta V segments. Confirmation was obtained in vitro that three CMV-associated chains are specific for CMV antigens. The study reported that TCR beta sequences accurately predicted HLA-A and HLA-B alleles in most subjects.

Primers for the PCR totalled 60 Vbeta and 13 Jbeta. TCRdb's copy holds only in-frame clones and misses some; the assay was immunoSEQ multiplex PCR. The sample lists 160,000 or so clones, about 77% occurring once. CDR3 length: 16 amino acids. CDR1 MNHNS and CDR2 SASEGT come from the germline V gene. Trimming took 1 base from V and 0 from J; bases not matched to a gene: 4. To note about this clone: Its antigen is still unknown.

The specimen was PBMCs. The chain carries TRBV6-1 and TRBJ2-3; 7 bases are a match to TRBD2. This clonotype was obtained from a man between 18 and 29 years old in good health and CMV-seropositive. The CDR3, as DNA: TGTGCCAGCAGTGAAGGGCGGGGGACTAGCACAGATACGCAGTATTTT. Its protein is CASSEGRGTSTDTQYF.